The rows below give T cell receptor beta chains drawn from one sample of a study of blood T cell repertoires in COVID-19. Sequencing was performed with immunoSEQ multiplex PCR; in TCRdb, only in-frame clones are kept and a portion is missing. The top ten clones hold approximately 6% of a sample with some 67,000 clones, approximately 79% of them seen once. The sample was peripheral blood. These receptors were obtained from an older woman with acute or convalescent COVID-19. CDR3s include the opening cysteine and the closing phenylalanine or tryptophan. A D gene is named only where the DNA matches it firmly. Clone size is shown for a subset of rows, as once, few, many or a class of expanded clone.

clone size,J gene,V gene,D gene,CDR3 protein,CDR3 DNA
.,TRBJ2-1,TRBV7-3,TRBD2,CASSSAGGTDEQFF,TGTGCCAGCAGCTCAGCGGGGGGTACGGATGAGCAGTTCTTC
.,TRBJ1-2,TRBV27,.,CASSPRQVPHYGYTF,TGTGCCAGCAGCCCTCGACAGGTCCCCCACTATGGCTACACCTTC
.,TRBJ2-5,TRBV5-1,.,CASSLDSSNQETQYF,TGCGCCAGCAGCTTGGATTCAAGCAACCAAGAGACCCAGTACTTC
few,TRBJ2-2,TRBV9,.,CASSPEVAANTGELFF,TGTGCCAGCAGCCCCGAGGTAGCGGCGAACACCGGGGAGCTGTTTTTT
.,TRBJ2-7,TRBV5-1,.,CASSRTDKVFYEQYF,TGCGCCAGCAGCCGGACAGACAAAGTTTTCTACGAGCAGTACTTC
.,TRBJ2-2,TRBV2,TRBD1,CAYLPRDRHNLANTGELFF,TGTGCTTATCTTCCGCGGGACAGGCATAATCTCGCGAACACCGGGGAGCTGTTTTTT
.,TRBJ2-7,TRBV2,TRBD1,CASSEWGQGRYEQYF,TGTGCCAGCAGTGAATGGGGACAGGGACGATACGAGCAGTACTTC
.,TRBJ2-2,TRBV2,.,CASMLSGTGELFF,TGTGCCAGCATGTTGTCGGGCACCGGGGAGCTGTTTTTT
.,TRBJ2-3,TRBV7-2,.,CASNLGLSGDTQYF,TGTGCCAGCAACCTCGGACTCTCCGGCGATACGCAGTATTTT
.,TRBJ1-5,TRBV28,TRBD1,CASMTGSGNQPQHF,TGTGCCAGTATGACAGGGAGCGGCAATCAGCCCCAGCATTTT
.,TRBJ1-1,TRBV29-1,TRBD1,CSVEERGTVEGAFF,TGCAGCGTTGAAGAACGGGGGACAGTTGAGGGAGCTTTCTTT
.,TRBJ1-2,TRBV27,TRBD1,CASSLLGGDGYTF,TGTGCCAGCAGTTTATTAGGGGGCGATGGCTACACCTTC
.,TRBJ1-1,TRBV9,.,CASSVAGGVGTEAFF,TGTGCCAGCAGCGTAGCGGGGGGAGTTGGAACTGAAGCTTTCTTT
few,TRBJ1-6,TRBV6-5,.,CASRLQGIPNSPLHF,TGTGCCAGCAGACTACAGGGAATACCAAATTCACCCCTCCACTTT
.,TRBJ2-7,TRBV2,TRBD2,CASSGGGGYEQYF,TGTGCCAGCAGCGGCGGGGGGGGCTACGAGCAGTACTTC
.,TRBJ2-1,TRBV20-1,.,CSAGTLNEQFF,TGCAGTGCTGGGACACTGAATGAGCAGTTCTTC
.,TRBJ2-3,TRBV6-2/TRBV6-3,TRBD1,CASSYLKGAAMISDTQYF,TGTGCCAGCAGTTACTTAAAGGGGGCCGCGATGATCTCAGATACGCAGTATTTT